This TCR beta chain was captured by sequencing in a study of T cells after posttransplantation cyclophosphamide. Study-level results: TRB clonality was highly associated with recipient CMV seropositivity and reactivation. Donor-recipient repertoire similarity was low at 1-2 months, rising over year one. TRB overlap between skin or GI tissue T cells and blood was limited.

Profiling relied on immunoSEQ multiplex PCR, and the TCRdb table lists in-frame clones only, not all of them. The table lists roughly 34,000 clones, with no singletons. The table lists this clone with many counts. Its antigen remains unknown. This TCR was recovered from a woman aged 30 to 39 in good health and a related stem cell transplant donor. The material sequenced was PBMCs.

The CDR3 loop is CASSLSPGQGSSYEQYF. CDR3 sequence (DNA): TGTGCCAGCAGTTTAAGCCCGGGACAGGGATCTTCCTACGAGCAGTACTTC. The rearrangement joins TRBV27 to TRBJ2-7; 9 bases are shared with TRBD1. CDR1 is MNHEY and CDR2 is SMNVEV in the germline V gene (reference sequence). The CDR3 is 17 amino acids. The trim removed 2 bases at V and 1 base at J, leaving 9 bases unmatched.